Listed below are T cell receptor beta chains from one sample, sequenced in a study of cytomegalovirus exposure and HLA in healthy donors. Clones were read by immunoSEQ multiplex PCR, and TCRdb kept only the in-frame ones, dropping some. Here the sample table reports under 100,000 clones. The sample consisted of PBMCs. The receptors originated from a man aged 25 to 40 in good health and CMV-seronegative. CDR3s include the opening cysteine and the closing phenylalanine or tryptophan. A D gene is named only where the DNA matches it firmly.

j_call cdr3_length d_call v_call cdr3_aa cdr3_nt
TRBJ2-7 13 TRBD1 TRBV19 CASSPPTGVEQYF TGTGCCAGTAGCCCCCCGACAGGGGTCGAGCAGTACTTC
TRBJ1-1 13 NA TRBV6-1 CASMVADNTEAFF TGTGCCAGCATGGTGGCAGATAACACTGAAGCTTTCTTT
TRBJ2-6 18 NA TRBV21-1 CASSPGQATPSGANVLTF TGTGCCAGCAGCCCGGGACAGGCTACTCCCTCTGGGGCCAACGTCCTGACTTTC
TRBJ1-1 14 TRBD1 TRBV4-2 CASSQTGTGVEAFF TGTGCCAGCAGCCAAACCGGGACAGGGGTTGAAGCTTTCTTT
TRBJ2-7 13 NA TRBV5-4 CASSFEQGREQYF TGTGCCAGCAGCTTCGAACAGGGGAGGGAGCAGTACTTC
TRBJ2-5 14 TRBD1 TRBV5-1 CASSDGQVQETQYF TGCGCCAGCAGCGATGGACAGGTTCAAGAGACCCAGTACTTC
TRBJ2-3 16 TRBD2 TRBV5-6 CASSRPPSGRADTQYF TGTGCCAGCAGCCGGCCTCCTAGCGGGAGAGCAGATACGCAGTATTTT
TRBJ1-1 15 NA TRBV5-1 CASSFGQLPNTEAFF TGCGCCAGCAGCTTCGGACAGCTACCCAACACTGAAGCTTTCTTT
TRBJ1-2 11 NA TRBV5-4 CASSLLSGYTF TGTGCCAGCAGCTTGTTGAGTGGCTACACCTTC
TRBJ2-1 14 TRBD2 TRBV6-1 CASSEGGEVRGQFF TGTGCCAGCAGTGAGGGGGGGGAGGTGCGTGGGCAGTTCTTC
TRBJ2-5 15 NA TRBV18 CASSRGDGNQETQYF TGTGCCAGCTCCAGGGGTGATGGGAATCAAGAGACCCAGTACTTC
TRBJ2-4 13 TRBD2 TRBV5-1 CASSLGGGNIQYF TGCGCCAGCAGCTTGGGGGGGGGAAACATTCAGTACTTC
TRBJ1-5 15 TRBD1 TRBV2 CASSFDRVGNQPQHF TGTGCCAGCAGTTTTGACAGGGTTGGCAATCAGCCCCAGCATTTT
TRBJ2-5 13 NA TRBV2 CASSGTGQETQYF TGTGCCAGCAGTGGGACTGGCCAAGAGACCCAGTACTTC
TRBJ1-2 14 NA TRBV5-1 CASSLFGGRNGYTF TGCGCCAGCAGCTTGTTCGGGGGGCGGAATGGCTACACCTTC
TRBJ2-6 18 TRBD1 TRBV7-3 CASSLNRGTASGANVLTF TGTGCCAGCAGCTTAAACAGGGGCACGGCCTCTGGGGCCAACGTCCTGACTTTC
TRBJ2-1 17 TRBD2 TRBV4-1 CASSQDPAGESYNEQFF TGCGCCAGCAGCCAAGATCCCGCGGGAGAGTCCTACAATGAGCAGTTCTTC
TRBJ1-6 15 NA TRBV9 CASSPALWSQSPLHF TGTGCCAGCAGCCCCGCTTTGTGGAGCCAGTCACCCCTCCACTTT
TRBJ2-7 16 TRBD2 TRBV4-2 CASSQAGTSDSYEQYF TGTGCCAGCAGCCAAGCTGGGACTAGCGACTCCTACGAGCAGTACTTC
TRBJ2-3 12 NA TRBV5-1 CASSAQGDTQYF TGCGCCAGCAGCGCCCAGGGGGATACGCAGTATTTT
TRBJ2-2 13 TRBD1 TRBV30 CASWTGGLGELFF TGTGCCTCCTGGACAGGGGGCCTCGGGGAGCTGTTTTTT
TRBJ2-2 15 NA TRBV5-1 CASSLEQGSTGELFF TGCGCCAGCAGCTTGGAACAGGGTAGCACCGGGGAGCTGTTTTTT
TRBJ1-2 13 TRBD1 TRBV19 CASSTWTGLGYTF TGTGCCAGTAGTACCTGGACAGGGTTGGGCTACACCTTC
TRBJ2-7 13 TRBD1 TRBV6-1 CASKGQRIYEQYF TGTGCCAGCAAGGGACAGCGGATTTACGAGCAGTACTTC
TRBJ2-7 13 TRBD1 TRBV10-1 CASSESGQGRQYF TGCGCCAGCAGTGAGTCCGGACAGGGGAGGCAGTACTTC
TRBJ1-1 13 NA TRBV2 CASGTLEEYEAFF TGTGCCAGCGGGACTCTAGAAGAGTATGAAGCTTTCTTT
TRBJ2-2 15 TRBD2 TRBV9 CASSVSGTSSGELFF TGTGCCAGCAGCGTCTCCGGGACTAGCAGCGGGGAGCTGTTTTTT
TRBJ2-2 16 TRBD2 TRBV2 CASSEQSGGNTGELFF TGTGCCAGCAGTGAGCAAAGCGGGGGTAACACCGGGGAGCTGTTTTTT
TRBJ1-2 14 NA TRBV7-9 CASSQTREGYGYTF TGTGCCAGCAGCCAGACAAGGGAGGGGTATGGCTACACCTTC
TRBJ1-5 15 NA TRBV5-5 CASSLFWGGEWTQHF TGTGCCAGCAGCTTGTTTTGGGGCGGCGAGTGGACCCAGCATTTT
TRBJ1-1 12 NA TRBV10-3 CAISGDSSEAFF TGTGCCATCAGTGGCGATTCCTCTGAAGCTTTCTTT
TRBJ1-3 16 TRBD1 TRBV9 CASSGQGSLSGNTIYF TGTGCCAGCAGCGGACAGGGGTCACTCTCTGGAAACACCATATATTTT
TRBJ1-1 14 NA TRBV19 CASSIRDFGTEAFF TGTGCCAGTAGTATAAGGGACTTCGGGACTGAAGCTTTCTTT
TRBJ1-6 14 NA TRBV6-6 CASIKVDRSSPLHF TGTGCCAGCATTAAGGTCGATCGGAGTTCACCCCTCCACTTT
TRBJ1-5 14 TRBD1 TRBV6-5 CASSDRGSNQPQHF TGTGCCAGCAGCGACAGGGGTAGCAATCAGCCCCAGCATTTT
TRBJ1-2 14 TRBD1 TRBV2 CASSMTGLGYGYTF TGTGCCAGCAGTATGACAGGGCTAGGCTATGGCTACACCTTC
TRBJ2-5 18 NA TRBV5-1 CDPSLVPYEASSRETQYF TGCGACCCCAGCTTGGTTCCCTACGAGGCCAGTTCCCGGGAGACCCAGTACTTC
TRBJ1-5 13 NA TRBV5-1 CASSSEGEGPQHF TGCGCCAGCAGCTCGGAGGGCGAGGGGCCCCAGCATTTT
TRBJ2-2 13 TRBD1 TRBV19 CASRARGTGELFF TGTGCCAGCCGGGCCAGGGGGACCGGGGAGCTGTTTTTT
TRBJ2-1 15 TRBD2 TRBV9 CASSVGLAEYNEQFF TGTGCCAGCAGCGTAGGACTAGCGGAGTACAATGAGCAGTTCTTC
TRBJ2-1 16 TRBD2 TRBV9 CASTPRPSGRVYEQFF TGTGCCAGCACCCCCCGCCCTAGCGGGAGGGTCTATGAGCAGTTCTTC
TRBJ1-6 16 NA TRBV7-9 CASSPGLSSYNSPLHF TGTGCCAGCAGCCCCGGACTGAGCTCCTATAATTCACCCCTCCACTTT
TRBJ1-2 14 TRBD1 TRBV10-2 CASSGTGGYYGYTF TGCGCCAGCAGTGGGACAGGGGGCTACTATGGCTACACCTTC
TRBJ2-2 18 TRBD2 TRBV11-1 CASSRVEGVARGTGELFF TGTGCCAGCAGCCGGGTCGAAGGGGTCGCGCGGGGGACCGGGGAGCTGTTTTTT
TRBJ2-2 17 NA TRBV5-1 CASSSAGAAAVSGELFF TGCGCCAGCAGCTCTGCGGGGGCCGCGGCTGTATCCGGGGAGCTGTTTTTT
TRBJ2-1 16 TRBD2 TRBV4-1 CASSQVALAGGHEQFF TGCGCCAGCAGCCAAGTAGCCCTAGCGGGGGGGCATGAGCAGTTCTTC
TRBJ1-2 13 TRBD1 TRBV11-3 CASSLGTGSGYTF TGTGCCAGCAGCTTAGGGACAGGGTCCGGCTACACCTTC
TRBJ2-3 12 NA TRBV29-1 CSAGTPTDTQYF TGCAGCGCCGGGACTCCCACAGATACGCAGTATTTT
TRBJ1-1 13 TRBD1 TRBV9 CASSAGTAAEAFF TGTGCCAGCAGCGCTGGGACAGCTGCTGAAGCTTTCTTT
TRBJ1-3 15 NA TRBV4-3 CASSQGVGQTNTIYF TGCGCCAGCAGCCAAGGGGTCGGACAGACTAACACCATATATTTT
TRBJ2-7 16 TRBD1 TRBV29-1 CSVEDWRDRGSYEQYF TGCAGCGTTGAAGATTGGCGGGACAGGGGTTCCTACGAGCAGTACTTC
TRBJ1-5 13 NA TRBV30 CASSSDSNQPQHF TGTGCCTCGTCCAGTGATAGCAATCAGCCCCAGCATTTT
TRBJ2-3 14 TRBD2 TRBV6-1 CASSELAGPDTQYF TGTGCCAGCAGTGAACTAGCGGGCCCAGATACGCAGTATTTT
TRBJ2-3 15 TRBD2 TRBV7-2 CASSLAGLDVGTQYF TGTGCCAGCAGCTTAGCGGGACTAGATGTCGGTACGCAGTATTTT
TRBJ1-1 13 NA TRBV27 CASRRQPNTEAFF TGTGCCAGCAGAAGACAACCGAACACTGAAGCTTTCTTT